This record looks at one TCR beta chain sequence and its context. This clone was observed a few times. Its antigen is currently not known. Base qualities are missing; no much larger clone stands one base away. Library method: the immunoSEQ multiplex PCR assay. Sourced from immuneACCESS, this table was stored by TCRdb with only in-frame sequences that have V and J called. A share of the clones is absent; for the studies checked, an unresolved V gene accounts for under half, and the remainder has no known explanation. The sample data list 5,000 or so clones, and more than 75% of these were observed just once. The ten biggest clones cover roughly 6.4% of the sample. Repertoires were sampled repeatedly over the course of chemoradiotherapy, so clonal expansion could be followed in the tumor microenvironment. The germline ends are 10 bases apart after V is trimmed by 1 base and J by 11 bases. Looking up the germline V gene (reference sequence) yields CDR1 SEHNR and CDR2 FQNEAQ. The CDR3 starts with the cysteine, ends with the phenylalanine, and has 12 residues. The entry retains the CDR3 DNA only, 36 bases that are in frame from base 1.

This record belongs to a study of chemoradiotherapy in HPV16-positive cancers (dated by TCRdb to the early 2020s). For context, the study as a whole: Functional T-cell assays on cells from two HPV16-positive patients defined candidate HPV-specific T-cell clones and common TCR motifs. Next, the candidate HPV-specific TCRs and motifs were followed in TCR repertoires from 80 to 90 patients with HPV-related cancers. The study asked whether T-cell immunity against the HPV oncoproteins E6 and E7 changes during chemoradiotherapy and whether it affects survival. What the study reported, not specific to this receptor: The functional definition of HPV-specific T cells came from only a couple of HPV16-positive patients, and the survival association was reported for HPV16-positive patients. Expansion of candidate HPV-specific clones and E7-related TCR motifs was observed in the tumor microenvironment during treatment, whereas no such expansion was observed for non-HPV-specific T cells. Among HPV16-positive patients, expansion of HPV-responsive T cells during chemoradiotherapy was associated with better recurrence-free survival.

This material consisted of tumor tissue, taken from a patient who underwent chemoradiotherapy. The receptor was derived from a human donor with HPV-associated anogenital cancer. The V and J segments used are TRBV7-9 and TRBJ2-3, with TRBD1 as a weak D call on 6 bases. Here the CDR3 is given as CASSLGGLRQYF. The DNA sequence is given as TGTGCCAGCAGCTTAGGGGGGCTTCGGCAGTATTTT.